This T cell receptor beta chain derives from a study of T cell repertoires in cytomegalovirus infection. About the research overall: Selection of CMV epitopes for the study included recently identified HLA-C-restricted and well-studied HLA-B-restricted ones.

Trimming pared 6 bases from V and 0 bases from J, leaving 20 bases between. The CDR3 has 17 amino acids. This clonotype turned up a few times. Its antigen is as yet unknown. From the reads, TCRdb called clonotypes with MiXCR, one entry per CDR3 protein. The sample lists around 770,000 distinct CDR3 sequences, 25% to 30% seen once, with over 10% in the top ten. This TCR was sampled from a human donor in good health (CMV status not recorded). Some clones in this sample may be carry-over from other donors' samples. The chain combines TRBV12-3 or TRBV12-4 with TRBJ1-2, with a possible D match to TRBD1 (5 bases). The sequenced sample was cultured CD8+ T cells from PBMCs, obtained from culture after CMV antigen stimulation. The CDR3 here is CASSYVSTATANYGYTF. The CDR3 DNA follows: TGTGCCAGCAGCTACGTCTCGACAGCAACCGCTAACTATGGCTACACCTTC.